This TCR beta chain originates from a study of blood T cell repertoires in COVID-19 (dated by TCRdb to about 2020). Notes on the research overall: The collaborator samples originated in the United States, Italy and Spain and spanned the acute and convalescent phases of COVID-19. Subjects who had been exposed to COVID-19, were actively infected with it, or had recovered from it provided the deeply sampled blood TCRbeta repertoires that made up the dataset. Samples came from the ongoing ImmuneRACE study (first 160 participants) plus 1,254 subjects from 6 global collaborators. The repertoires were made available in a free public database intended to serve as a resource for research on the immune response to SARS-CoV-2. Where HLA class I and class II types were available, the types were taken from metadata supplied by the sample provider, not from assay-based typing. Nearly every sample came with metadata listing a de-identified subject ID, COVID-19 status, age in years and sex. The prospective study material was composed of cDNA or gDNA derived from T cells, B-cell-depleted T cells, or PBMCs. The study at large found these results: Clinical and demographic metadata were provided uncurated, with the amount varying by source and participant.

Each collaborating institution followed its own protocols to collect whole blood in K2EDTA tubes. For TCRbeta analysis, collaborators shipped samples as frozen whole blood, isolated PBMCs, or DNA extracted from either of those sample types. V loses 5 bases of germline sequence and J loses 0 bases, and the interval between the two ends is 11 bases. For CDR1 and CDR2, the germline V gene lists SGHAT and FQNNGV. Counted from cysteine to phenylalanine, this CDR3 has 15 amino acids. Left in the record is the CDR3 DNA by itself, 45 bases read in frame from the first base. Details on this clone: Its antigen target is currently unknown. Per-nucleotide qualities are absent, and no much larger clonotype sits a single base away.

TCRbeta CDR3 regions were amplified from genomic DNA by means of the immunoSEQ Assay, a bias-controlled multiplex PCR. The authors' pipeline ran thus. Within the assay, amplification of reference gene primers was used to estimate how many nucleated cells each sample contained. To quantify the absolute abundance of each unique TCRbeta CDR3 rearrangement, sequence reads were collapsed and filtered. For each sample, productive Simpson clonality was calculated as the square root of Simpson's diversity index across productive rearrangements. Imported from immuneACCESS, the table was reduced by TCRdb to in-frame sequences with V and J called. These copies leave out some clones; in studies compared against another copy, an unresolved V gene accounts for under half, and the cause of the remainder is not known. That table is the source of V, J and clone size, and D and trimming were worked out from the DNA. The sample table lists some 89,000 clones, 90% of them with a count of one. The ten most abundant clones make up around 1.7% of the sample.

The rearrangement combines TRBV11-2 with TRBJ1-5, with the D gene not clear enough to name. Sequencing was carried out using peripheral blood. The receptor was derived from a man aged 55 to 70 with acute or convalescent COVID-19. The sequence in DNA is TGTGCCAGCAGCCTCGACTGGAATAGCAATCAGCCCCAGCATTTT. Protein translation: CASSLDWNSNQPQHF.